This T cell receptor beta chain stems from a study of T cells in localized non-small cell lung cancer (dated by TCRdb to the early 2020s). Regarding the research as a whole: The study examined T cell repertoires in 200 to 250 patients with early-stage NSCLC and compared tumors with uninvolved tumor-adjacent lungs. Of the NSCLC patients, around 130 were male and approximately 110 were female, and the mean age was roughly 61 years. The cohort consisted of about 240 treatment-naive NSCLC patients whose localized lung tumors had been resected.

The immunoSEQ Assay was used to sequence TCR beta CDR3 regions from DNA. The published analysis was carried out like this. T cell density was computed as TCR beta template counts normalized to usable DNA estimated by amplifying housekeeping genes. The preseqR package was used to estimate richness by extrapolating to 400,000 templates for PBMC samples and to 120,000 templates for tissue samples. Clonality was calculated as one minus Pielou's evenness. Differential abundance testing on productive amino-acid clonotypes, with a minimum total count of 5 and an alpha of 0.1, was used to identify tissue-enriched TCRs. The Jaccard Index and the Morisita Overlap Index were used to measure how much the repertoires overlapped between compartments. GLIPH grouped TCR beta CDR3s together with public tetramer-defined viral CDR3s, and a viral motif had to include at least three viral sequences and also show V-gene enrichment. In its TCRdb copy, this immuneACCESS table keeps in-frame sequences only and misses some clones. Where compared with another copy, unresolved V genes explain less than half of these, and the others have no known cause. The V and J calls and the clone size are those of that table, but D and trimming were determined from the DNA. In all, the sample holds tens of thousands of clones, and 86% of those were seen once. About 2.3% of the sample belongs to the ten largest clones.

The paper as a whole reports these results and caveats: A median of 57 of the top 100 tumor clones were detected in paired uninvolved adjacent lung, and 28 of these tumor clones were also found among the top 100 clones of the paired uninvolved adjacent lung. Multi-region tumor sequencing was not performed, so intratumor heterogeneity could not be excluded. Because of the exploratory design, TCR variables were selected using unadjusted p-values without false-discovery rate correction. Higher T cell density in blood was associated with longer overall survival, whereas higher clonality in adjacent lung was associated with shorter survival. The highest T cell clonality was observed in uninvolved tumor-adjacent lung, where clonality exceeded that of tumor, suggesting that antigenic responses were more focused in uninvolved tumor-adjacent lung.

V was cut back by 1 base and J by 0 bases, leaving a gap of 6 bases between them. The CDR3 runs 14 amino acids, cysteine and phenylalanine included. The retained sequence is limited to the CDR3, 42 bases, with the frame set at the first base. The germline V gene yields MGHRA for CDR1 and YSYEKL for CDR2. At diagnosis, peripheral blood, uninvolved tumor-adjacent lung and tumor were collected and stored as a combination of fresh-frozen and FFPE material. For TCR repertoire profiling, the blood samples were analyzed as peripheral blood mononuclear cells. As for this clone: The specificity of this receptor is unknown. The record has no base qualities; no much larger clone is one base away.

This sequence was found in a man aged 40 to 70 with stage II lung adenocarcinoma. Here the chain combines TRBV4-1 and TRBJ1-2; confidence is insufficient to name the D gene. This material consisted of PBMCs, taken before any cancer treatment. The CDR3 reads CASSQVGANYGYTF. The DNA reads TGCGCCAGCAGCCAAGTTGGGGCTAACTATGGCTACACCTTC.